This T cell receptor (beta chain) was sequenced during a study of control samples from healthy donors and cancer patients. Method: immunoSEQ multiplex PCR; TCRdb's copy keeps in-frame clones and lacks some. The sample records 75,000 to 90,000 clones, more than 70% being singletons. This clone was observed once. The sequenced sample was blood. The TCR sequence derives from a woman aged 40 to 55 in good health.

The CDR3 loop is CASGKTGGVYNEQFF. CDR3 coding DNA: TGTGCCAGCGGGAAAACAGGGGGCGTCTACAATGAGCAGTTCTTC. The V and J genes are TRBV7-9 and TRBJ2-1, with 9 bases that match TRBD1. Germline V lookup: CDR1 SEHNR, CDR2 FQNEAQ (reference sequence). The ends lost 8 bases at V and 3 bases at J; junction bases unmatched: 8. The CDR3 runs 15 residues.